The rows below give T cell receptor beta chains drawn from one sample of a study of untreated major depressive disorder. Generated by immunoSEQ multiplex PCR, the TCRdb table keeps only in-frame clones and is missing some. The profile shows about 13,000 clones, about nine tenths of them singletons. What was sequenced was CD4+ T cells from PBMCs. The receptor set was obtained from a woman in her thirties with major depressive disorder. Both conserved end residues are part of each CDR3.

TRBJ1-3 TRBV28 CATSLGSGNTIYF
TRBJ1-1 TRBV29-1 CSVGRLEAFF
TRBJ1-2 TRBV6-5 CASSYKRGDYGYTF
TRBJ1-1 TRBV2 CASNLQGAPTEAFF
TRBJ1-2 TRBV20-1 CSARVSGQPEF
TRBJ2-2 TRBV29-1 CSVDPSRQGNVEAGELFF
TRBJ2-1 TRBV5-1 CASRLPYRGTSSYNEQFF
TRBJ2-1 TRBV6-1 CASSEAGKVYARTINEQFF
TRBJ1-2 TRBV7-2 CASSPQGAQGYTF
TRBJ1-5 TRBV27 CASSIQGQRNQPQHF
TRBJ2-3 TRBV2 CATISLIQWGATDTQYF
TRBJ1-5 TRBV5-3 CARSPDQSLPQHF